This T cell receptor beta chain is from a study of T cells after yellow fever vaccination. This clonotype has at least ten counts. TCRdb processed the 5' RACE reads anew with MiXCR; each CDR3 protein has one entry. Among around 590,000 distinct CDR3 sequences, more than 9% were seen once, and the ten largest hold under 15%. This TCR derives from a man younger than 45 who received the YFV17D yellow fever vaccine. The starting material was PBMCs, obtained on the day of the yellow fever booster vaccination.

The CDR3 nucleotides read TGTGCCAGCAGCTTAGGGCGACTAGCGGGCCACGAGCAGTACTTC. Protein: CASSLGRLAGHEQYF. The V and J genes are TRBV7-2 and TRBJ2-7; 10 nucleotides line up with TRBD2. V gave up 1 base and J gave up 5 bases; unmatched junction bases: 5. This CDR3 comprises 15 residues. CDR1 SGHTA and CDR2 FQGNSA come from the germline V gene.